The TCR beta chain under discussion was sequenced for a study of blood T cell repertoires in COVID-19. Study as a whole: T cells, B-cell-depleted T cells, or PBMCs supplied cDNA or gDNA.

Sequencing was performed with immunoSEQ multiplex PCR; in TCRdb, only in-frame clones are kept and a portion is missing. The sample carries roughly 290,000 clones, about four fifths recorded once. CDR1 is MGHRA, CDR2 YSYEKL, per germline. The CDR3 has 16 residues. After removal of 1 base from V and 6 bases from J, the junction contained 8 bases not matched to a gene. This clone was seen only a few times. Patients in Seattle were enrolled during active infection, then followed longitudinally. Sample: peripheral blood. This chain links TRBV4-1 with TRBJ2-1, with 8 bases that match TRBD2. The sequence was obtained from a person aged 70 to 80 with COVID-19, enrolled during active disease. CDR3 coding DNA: TGCGCCAGCAGCCAAGGCTGGAGCGGGGGTAGCAATGAGCAGTTCTTC. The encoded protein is CASSQGWSGGSNEQFF.